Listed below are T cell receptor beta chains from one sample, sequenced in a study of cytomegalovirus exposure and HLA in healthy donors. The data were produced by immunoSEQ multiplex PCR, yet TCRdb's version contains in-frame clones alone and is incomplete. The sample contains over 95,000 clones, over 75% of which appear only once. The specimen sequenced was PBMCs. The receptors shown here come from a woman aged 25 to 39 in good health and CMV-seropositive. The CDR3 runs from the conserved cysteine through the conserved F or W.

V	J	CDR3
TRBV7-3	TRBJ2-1	CASSSTGTYNEQFF
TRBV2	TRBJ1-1	CASRPRGQNTEAFF
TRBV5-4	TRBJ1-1	CASSLVYQGLANTEAFF
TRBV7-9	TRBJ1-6	CASSLAGGPLHF
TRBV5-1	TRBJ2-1	CASSPGLAGGNEQFF
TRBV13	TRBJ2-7	CASSNSGSSSGYEQYF
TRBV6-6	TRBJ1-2	CASSPTDDYGYTF
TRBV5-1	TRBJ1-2	CASSFDRAYGYTF
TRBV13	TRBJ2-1	CASSAQTGELSYNEQFF
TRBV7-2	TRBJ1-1	CASSSSQGSATEAFF